Here is one TCR beta chain with its context. A read error may produce the germline difference seen at one junction end. The same CDR3 arises from other DNA sequences in this sample as well. The data belong to a study of blood T cell repertoires in COVID-19. The method was immunoSEQ multiplex PCR; TCRdb's version includes in-frame clones alone and lacks a portion of them. The data show about 130,000 clones, around 89% seen once. From germline, CDR1 is MNHEY and CDR2 SMNVEV (reference sequence). This CDR3 has 14 amino acids. Sequencing used peripheral blood. The sequence came from a man in his 60s with COVID-19, enrolled during active disease. V usage is TRBV27 and J usage is TRBJ2-3, with 7 bases fitting TRBD2. The CDR3 sequence: CAVKRDYGTDTQYF. The CDR3 coding sequence is TGCGCCGTAAAGCGGGACTACGGCACAGATACGCAGTATTTT.